This passage covers 7 T cell receptor beta chains from one sample sequenced in a study of blood T cell repertoires in COVID-19. Using immunoSEQ multiplex PCR, the repertoire was profiled, and TCRdb retains in-frame clones only, with some absent. Of about 130,000 clones in the sample, about 80% are singletons; the top ten hold 37%. Sequenced sample: peripheral blood. These receptors were obtained from a man aged 40-50 years with active or convalescent COVID-19.

This clone was detected a few times. V usage is TRBV12-3 or TRBV12-4 and J usage is TRBJ1-2, with 8 nucleotides matching TRBD1. The CDR3 loop spans 13 amino acids. The J segment lost 8 bases and the V segment lost 7 bases, leaving 9 bases of the junction unmatched. CDR3 sequence: CASTLTGVWGYTF. DNA for the CDR3: TGTGCCAGCACCCTGACAGGGGTGTGGGGCTACACCTTC.

J is TRBJ1-1 and V is TRBV12-5; D is perhaps TRBD1 (5 bases). V dropped 1 base and J dropped 2 bases, with 11 bases sitting between them. Germline CDR1 is LGHNT and CDR2 is FRNRAP. CDR3 size: 15 residues. In nucleotides, the CDR3 is TGTGCTAGTGGTTTGGGACAGACCCCTAACACTGAAGCTTTCTTT. Encoded protein: CASGLGQTPNTEAFF.

The chain recombines TRBV28 with TRBJ1-6; D possibly corresponds to TRBD1 (5 bases). V dropped 5 bases and J dropped 5 bases, with 13 bases sitting between them. The CDR3 contains 15 residues. CDR1 and CDR2 (germline): MDHEN, SYDVKM. CDR3 residues: CASSGTPGDNSPLHF. In DNA form, the CDR3 reads TGTGCCAGCAGTGGGACTCCCGGGGATAATTCACCCCTCCACTTT.

The CDR3 region has the DNA TGTGCCAGCAGTCCGGACAGGCTCGGGGACACTGAAGCTTTCTTT. It encodes CASSPDRLGDTEAFF. This chain joins TRBV2 and TRBJ1-1, with 7 bases lining up with TRBD1. With V trimmed by 5 bases and J by 3 bases, 9 bases remained unmatched. This CDR3 contains 15 residues. Per germline, CDR1 SNHLY and CDR2 FYNNEI.

The chain joins TRBV15 to TRBJ2-7, with D possibly matching TRBD1 (7 bases). The germline V gene has CDR1 LNHNV and CDR2 YYDKDF (reference sequence). Trimming pared 3 bases from V and 2 bases from J, leaving 11 bases between. This CDR3 contains 14 residues. The CDR3 here is CATSREGQPYEQYF. Written as DNA, the CDR3 is TGTGCCACCAGCAGGGAGGGACAGCCCTACGAGCAGTACTTC.

CDR3 in amino acids: CSASFHDRALTFSGNTIYF. The CDR3 DNA sequence: TGCAGTGCTAGTTTCCACGACAGGGCCTTGACTTTTTCTGGAAACACCATATATTTT. V usage is TRBV20-1 and J usage is TRBJ1-3, with TRBD1 matching 7 bases. With 3 bases clipped from V and 1 base from J, the junction kept 18 bases outside the gene matches. The CDR3 covers 19 residues. Germline CDR1 and CDR2: DFQATT and SNEGSKA (reference sequence).

The chain recombines TRBV5-1 with TRBJ2-3, with 9 bases that match TRBD2. The J segment lost 2 bases and the V segment lost 0 bases, leaving 1 base of the junction unmatched. CDR3 size: 15 residues. Germline CDR1 reads SGHRS; CDR2 reads YFSETQ. CDR3 sequence reads: CASSLGLAVTDTQYF. Written as DNA, the CDR3 is TGCGCCAGCAGCTTGGGACTAGCGGTCACAGATACGCAGTATTTT.